The 27 T cell receptor beta chains listed next were all sequenced from one sample in a study of beta chain features in type 1 diabetes. No antigen has been assigned to these receptors. Study observations and caveats: There was a moderate but significant shortening of TCRB CDR3s in all four CD4+ subsets of Type 1 diabetes patients.

Of the isolated RNA, all was reverse transcribed, and so the sequenced material was expressed TCRB transcripts. Measured with immunoSEQ multiplex PCR; TCRdb has only the in-frame clones, and not every one. The sample holds 300,000 or so clones, 9.3% seen once. The specimen sequenced was central memory CD4+ T cells from blood. The source of these receptors is a man between 25 and 39 years old with type 1 diabetes.

This clone has only a few counts. The V call is TRBV7-9, the J call TRBJ1-1; 7 positions match TRBD1. Germline values: CDR1 SEHNR, CDR2 FQNEAQ (reference sequence). This CDR3 has 17 amino acids. The V and J ends lost 1 base and 3 bases, in that order; junction bases with no gene match: 11. The CDR3 nucleotides read TGTGCCAGCAGCTTAGTTTCGACAGGGAAGGCGTACACTGAAGCTTTCTTT. This encodes CASSLVSTGKAYTEAFF.

A few counts support this clone. The CDR3 region is CASSFEVQDEQYF. The CDR3 DNA is TGTGCCAGCAGCTTTGAGGTTCAGGACGAGCAGTACTTC. This sequence joins TRBV13 and TRBJ2-7; D is uncertain. Germline V gene data show CDR1 as PRHDT and CDR2 as FYEKMQ (reference sequence). This CDR3 comprises 13 residues. The ends were cut back, 3 bases at V and 5 bases at J, with 11 bases in the middle.

This clone was seen repeatedly, ten times or more. This chain uses TRBV28 with TRBJ2-7, with D uncertain. V lost 9 bases to trimming and J lost 5 bases, with 14 bases between them. The germline V gene has CDR1 MDHEN and CDR2 SYDVKM. This CDR3 region has 12 residues. In DNA, the CDR3 is TGTGCCAGTTATACCTCGGGCCACGAGCAGTACTTC. This translates into CASYTSGHEQYF. The whole variable domain, filled in from reference TRBV28 and TRBJ2-7, reads DVKVTQSSRYLVKRTGEKVFLECVQDMDHENMFWYRQDPGLGLRLIYFSYDVKMKEKGDIPEGYSVSREKKERFSLILESASTNQTSMYLCASYTSGHEQYFGPGTRLTVT.

There are a few counts of this clone. J is TRBJ2-3 and V is TRBV5-6; tentatively, D is TRBD2 (5 bases). The CDR3 totals 14 residues. From germline, CDR1 is SGHDT and CDR2 YYEEEE. V shed 0 bases and J shed 6 bases, with 11 bases lying between them. The CDR3 DNA follows: TGTGCCAGCAGCTTGGTGTCTAGCCGGGATACGCAGTATTTT. Its protein product is CASSLVSSRDTQYF. Full variable domain (rest looked up from reference TRBV5-6 and TRBJ2-3): DAGVTQSPTHLIKTRGQQVTLRCSPKSGHDTVSWYQQALGQGPQFIFQYYEEEERQRGNFPDRFSGHQFPNYSSELNVNALLLGDSALYLCASSLVSSRDTQYFGPGTRLTVL.

This clone was observed a handful of times. The chain uses TRBV5-4 and TRBJ2-1; the D gene is possibly TRBD1 (6 bases). CDR1 is SGHNT and CDR2 is YYREEE in the germline V gene (reference sequence). The germline V and J ends were trimmed by 4 bases and 4 bases, with 15 bases remaining between them. The CDR3 sequence is 15 residues long. The CDR3 is CASSADRPIYNEQFF. DNA of the CDR3: TGTGCCAGCAGCGCGGACAGACCCATTTACAATGAGCAGTTCTTC.

The V gene is TRBV27, the J gene TRBJ2-7, with D possibly matching TRBD1 (5 bases). The germline V and J ends were trimmed by 3 bases and 0 bases, with 12 bases remaining between them. Germline values: CDR1 MNHEY, CDR2 SMNVEV (reference sequence). This CDR3 region has 15 residues. The CDR3 here is CASSLARASSYEQYF. DNA of the CDR3: TGTGCCAGCAGTTTGGCCAGGGCGAGCTCCTACGAGCAGTACTTC.

The J gene is TRBJ1-2, the V gene TRBV5-1, with 7 nucleotides matching TRBD1. The CDR3 is 14 residues long. V was pared by 0 bases and J by 4 bases, with 3 bases of the junction left unmatched. The germline V gene encodes CDR1 SGHRS and CDR2 YFSETQ. The CDR3 reads CASSLDRGSYGYTF. Written as DNA, the CDR3 is TGCGCCAGCAGCTTGGACAGGGGATCCTATGGCTACACCTTC.

Turning to this clone: Distinct nucleotide sequences in the sample also encode this CDR3. CDR3 residues: CASSVASTGELFF. CDR3 bases: TGTGCCAGCAGCGTAGCTTCCACCGGGGAGCTGTTTTTT. V is TRBV9 and J is TRBJ2-2, with D unresolved. The length of the CDR3 is 13 residues. The ends were cut back, 0 bases at V and 4 bases at J, with 4 bases in the middle. CDR1 is SGDLS and CDR2 is YYNGEE in the germline V gene.

The V and J genes are TRBV10-3 and TRBJ2-5; tentatively, D is TRBD1 (6 bases). Trimming left V 10 bases short and J 2 bases short, with 8 bases between. CDR3 size: 11 residues. Germline V CDR1 and CDR2: ENHRY, SYGVKD. In nucleotides, the CDR3 is TGTGCCACAGGGGTTCAAGAGACCCAGTACTTC. Its translation is CATGVQETQYF.

The chain carries TRBV5-1 and TRBJ2-7, with D maybe TRBD1 (7 bases). The CDR3 is 15 amino acids. Trimming took 0 bases from V and 5 from J, leaving 15 bases between them. Germline assignment: CDR1 SGHRS and CDR2 YFSETQ. As DNA, the CDR3 is TGCGCCAGCAGCTTGGCAAGCAGGGGGGACGACGAGCAGTACTTC. This sequence encodes CASSLASRGDDEQYF.

There are a few counts of this clone. This chain uses TRBV25-1 with TRBJ1-1; D remains unclear. Trimming shortened V by 6 bases and J by 6 bases, and 17 bases separated the two germline ends. This CDR3 is 14 amino acids long. Germline CDR1 MGHDK, CDR2 SYGVNS. CDR3 DNA sequence: TGTGCCAGCAGCTCCCCCCTCTTGGGCGCTGAAGCTTTCTTT. This encodes CASSSPLLGAEAFF.

This rearrangement joins TRBV5-1 to TRBJ2-3; no clear D gene. The CDR3 loop spans 14 amino acids. Deletions cut 0 bases from V and 2 bases from J, with 7 bases between. CDR1 SGHRS and CDR2 YFSETQ come from the germline V gene. The CDR3 spells CASSLVANTDTQYF. CDR3 in DNA: TGCGCCAGCAGCTTGGTCGCCAACACAGATACGCAGTATTTT.

This chain joins TRBV27 and TRBJ2-5; 7 positions agree with TRBD1. V shed 1 base, J shed 5 bases, and the junction held 4 bases outside the gene matches. Germline V gene data show CDR1 as MNHEY and CDR2 as SMNVEV (reference sequence). The CDR3 consists of 14 residues. CDR3 DNA sequence: TGTGCCAGCAGTTTATACGGGACAGTGGAGACCCAGTACTTC. It yields the protein CASSLYGTVETQYF.

The table lists this clone with a few counts. J is TRBJ2-7 and V is TRBV29-1; 7 nucleotides line up with TRBD1. CDR3 length: 13 amino acids. Trimming took 6 bases from V and 0 from J; bases not matched to a gene: 5. Germline V gene data show CDR1 as SQVTM and CDR2 as ANQGSEA. The CDR3 DNA reads TGCAGCGTAGGACAGGAGAGCTCCTACGAGCAGTACTTC. Protein: CSVGQESSYEQYF.

This clone showed up many times. The rearrangement uses TRBV6-5 and TRBJ1-3, with a possible D match to TRBD1 (5 bases). The germline V gene has CDR1 MNHEY and CDR2 SVGAGI. Trimming left V 4 bases short and J 4 bases short, with 11 bases between. The CDR3 is 14 residues long. Here the CDR3 reads CASSSLTEGNTIYF. CDR3 nucleotide sequence: TGTGCCAGCAGTTCCCTGACAGAGGGAAACACCATATATTTT.

This clone was counted a few times. The rearrangement joins TRBV6-6 to TRBJ1-2; D call uncertain. Trimming took off 5 bases at V and 7 bases at J, with 8 bases between the two ends. CDR1 and CDR2 from the germline V gene are MNHNY and SVGAGI (reference sequence). This CDR3 spans 11 amino acids. For the CDR3, the DNA is TGTGCCAGCAGTGCAGGAGGTGGCTACACCTTC. It yields the protein CASSAGGGYTF.

V and J are TRBV25-1 and TRBJ1-5, with D unresolved. Trimming removed 7 bases from V and 1 base from J, with 14 bases in between. This CDR3 contains 15 residues. CDR1 and CDR2 from the germline V gene are MGHDK and SYGVNS. In nucleotides, the CDR3 is TGTGCCAGCACCGAAGGAGGGAACAGCAATCAGCCCCAGCATTTT. Protein: CASTEGGNSNQPQHF.

J is TRBJ1-2 and V is TRBV18; TRBD1 agrees at 8 bases. This CDR3 has 15 residues. Germline V gene sequence: CDR1 KGHSH, CDR2 LQKENI. V shed 2 bases and J 5 bases; nucleotides not matched to a gene: 7. This CDR3 is CASSPAGTGTYGYTF. In DNA, the CDR3 is TGTGCCAGCTCACCAGCCGGGACAGGTACTTATGGCTACACCTTC.

In its sample, this clone was seen many times. V and J are TRBV29-1 and TRBJ2-3; D may be TRBD1 (6 bases). Germline lookup yields CDR1 SQVTM and CDR2 ANQGSEA. CDR3 length: 15 amino acids. The V and J ends lost 4 bases and 6 bases respectively, with 20 bases between them. The CDR3 spells CSVVWGRDGQDTQYF. The CDR3 DNA reads as TGCAGCGTTGTTTGGGGGCGCGATGGCCAGGATACGCAGTATTTT.

V is TRBV27 and J is TRBJ2-1; D is ambiguous. CDR3 length: 18 residues. V lost 2 bases to trimming and J lost 5 bases, with 22 bases between them. Germline V gene sequence: CDR1 MNHEY, CDR2 SMNVEV (reference sequence). CDR3 loop: CASSLARSPPQRDNEQFF. The CDR3 DNA sequence: TGTGCCAGCAGTTTAGCACGTAGCCCCCCACAAAGGGACAATGAGCAGTTCTTC.

This clone was recorded a few times. The chain combines TRBV28 with TRBJ2-5; unclear D gene. CDR1 and CDR2 from the germline V gene are MDHEN and SYDVKM. With 2 bases removed from V and 2 bases from J, the gap between germline ends came to 6 bases. The CDR3 has 13 amino acids. The CDR3 loop reads CASSLGPQETQYF. The DNA of the CDR3 is TGTGCCAGCAGTTTAGGTCCGCAAGAGACCCAGTACTTC.

This clone has only a few counts. The chain links TRBV6-6 to TRBJ1-6, with 9 bases that match TRBD1. The J segment lost 5 bases and the V segment lost 4 bases, leaving 6 bases of the junction unmatched. CDR1 and CDR2 (germline): MNHNY, SVGAGI (reference sequence). This CDR3 is 16 amino acids long. This CDR3 reads CASSSGTGINNSPLHF. The CDR3 bases are TGTGCCAGCAGTTCGGGGACAGGGATTAATAATTCACCCCTCCACTTT.

CDR3 bases: TGTGCCAGCTCCCGCGGGGAGACCCAGTACTTC. This sequence encodes CASSRGETQYF. The rearrangement joins TRBV18 to TRBJ2-5; D is perhaps TRBD2 (5 bases). Trimming removed 6 bases at V and 5 bases at J, with 7 bases between. CDR1 and CDR2 from the germline V gene are KGHSH and LQKENI. This CDR3 is 11 amino acids long.

This chain uses TRBV19 with TRBJ1-2; 9 positions agree with TRBD1. V lost 5 bases, J lost 5 bases, and 9 bases stayed unmatched. Germline lookup yields CDR1 LNHDA and CDR2 SQIVND (reference sequence). The CDR3 totals 15 residues. CDR3 in amino acids: CASSSGTGSVYGYTF. The CDR3 nucleotides are TGTGCCAGTAGTTCCGGGACAGGGTCGGTTTATGGCTACACCTTC. The full variable domain, rest sourced from reference TRBV19 and TRBJ1-2, is DGGITQSPKYLFRKEGQNVTLSCEQNLNHDAMYWYRQDPGQGLRLIYYSQIVNDFQKGDIAEGYSVSREKKESFPLTVTSAQKNPTAFYLCASSSGTGSVYGYTFGSGTRLTVV.

This clone came up a few times. The genes are TRBV5-1 and TRBJ1-2; no clear D. V lost 0 bases to trimming and J lost 1 base, with 10 bases between them. Germline CDR1 reads SGHRS; CDR2 reads YFSETQ. This CDR3 is built from 15 residues. The CDR3 DNA reads TGCGCCAGCAGCTTGGAAGTGGGGATTAACTATGGCTACACCTTC. Protein: CASSLEVGINYGYTF.

This clone turned up a few times. The genes are TRBV15 and TRBJ1-4; 9 bases are a match to TRBD1. Unmatched junction bases numbered 10, after V lost 5 bases and J lost 12 bases. Per germline, CDR1 LNHNV and CDR2 YYDKDF (reference sequence). The CDR3 has 14 amino acids. CDR3 residues: CATSPGTGTWELFF. DNA of the CDR3: TGTGCCACCAGCCCTGGGACAGGGACCTGGGAACTGTTTTTT.

This clone was counted only a few times. The J gene is TRBJ2-1, the V gene TRBV11-2, with a possible D match to TRBD1 (5 bases). CDR3 size: 16 residues. V was cut by 1 base and J by 3 bases, with 13 bases left in between. The germline V gene has CDR1 SGHAT and CDR2 FQNNGV. The DNA of the CDR3 is TGTGCCAGCAGCTTAGTGTTTGGAACAGGCTACAATGAGCAGTTCTTC. Translating it yields CASSLVFGTGYNEQFF. The complete variable domain, with remaining parts taken from reference TRBV11-2 and TRBJ2-1, reads EAGVAQSPRYKIIEKRQSVAFWCNPISGHATLYWYQQILGQGPKLLIQFQNNGVVDDSQLPKDRFSAERLKGVDSTLKIQPAKLEDSAVYLCASSLVFGTGYNEQFFGPGTRLTVL.